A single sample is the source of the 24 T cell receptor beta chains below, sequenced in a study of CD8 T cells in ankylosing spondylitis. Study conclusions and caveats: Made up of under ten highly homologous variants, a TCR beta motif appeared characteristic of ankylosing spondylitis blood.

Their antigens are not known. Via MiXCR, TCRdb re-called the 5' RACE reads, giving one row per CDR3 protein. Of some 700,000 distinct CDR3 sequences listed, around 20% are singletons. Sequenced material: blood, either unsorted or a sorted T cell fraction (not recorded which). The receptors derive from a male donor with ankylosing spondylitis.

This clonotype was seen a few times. The CDR3 loop is CATLGQIEQETQYF. Here the CDR3 DNA reads TGTGCCACCTTAGGACAGATAGAACAAGAGACCCAGTACTTC. The rearrangement joins TRBV10-3 to TRBJ2-5; perhaps TRBD1 as D (6 bases). V was clipped by 10 bases and J by 2 bases, with 17 bases between them. Germline V gene sequence: CDR1 ENHRY, CDR2 SYGVKD. The CDR3 runs to 14 residues.

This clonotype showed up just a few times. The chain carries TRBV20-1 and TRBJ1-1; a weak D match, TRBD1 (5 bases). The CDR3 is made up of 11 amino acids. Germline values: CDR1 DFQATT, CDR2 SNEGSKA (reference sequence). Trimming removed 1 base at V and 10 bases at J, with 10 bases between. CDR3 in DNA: TGCAGTGCTAGAGTATGGGACTCAGCTTTCTTT. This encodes CSARVWDSAFF.

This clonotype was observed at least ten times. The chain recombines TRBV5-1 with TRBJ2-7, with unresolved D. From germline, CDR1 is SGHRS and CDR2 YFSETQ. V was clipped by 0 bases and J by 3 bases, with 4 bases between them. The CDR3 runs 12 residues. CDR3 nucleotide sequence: TGCGCCAGCAGCTTGGCCGTCTACGAGCAGTACTTC. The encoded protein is CASSLAVYEQYF. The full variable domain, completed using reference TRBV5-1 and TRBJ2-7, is KAGVTQTPRYLIKTRGQQVTLSCSPISGHRSVSWYQQTPGQGLQFLFEYFSETQRNKGNFPGRFSGRQFSNSRSEMNVSTLELGDSALYLCASSLAVYEQYFGPGTRLTVT.

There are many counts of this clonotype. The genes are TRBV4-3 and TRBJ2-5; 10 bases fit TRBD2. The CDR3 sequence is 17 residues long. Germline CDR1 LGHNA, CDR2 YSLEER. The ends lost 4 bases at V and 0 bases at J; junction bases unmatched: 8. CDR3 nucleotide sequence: TGCGCCAGCAGCCGCCAAGGAGGGACTAGCGACCAAGAGACCCAGTACTTC. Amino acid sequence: CASSRQGGTSDQETQYF.

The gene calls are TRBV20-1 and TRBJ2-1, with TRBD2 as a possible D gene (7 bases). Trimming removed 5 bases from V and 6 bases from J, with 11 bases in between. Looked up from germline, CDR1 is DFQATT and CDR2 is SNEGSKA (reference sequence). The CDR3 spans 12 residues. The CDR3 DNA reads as TGCAGTGCTGGGGGGGGGCCCAATGAGCAGTTCTTC. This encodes CSAGGGPNEQFF.

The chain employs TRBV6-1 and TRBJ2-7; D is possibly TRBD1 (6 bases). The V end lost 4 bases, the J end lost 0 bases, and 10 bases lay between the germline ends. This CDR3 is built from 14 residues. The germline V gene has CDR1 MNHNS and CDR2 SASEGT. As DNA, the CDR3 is TGTGCCAGCAGTGCCTACAGGGACTCCTACGAGCAGTACTTC. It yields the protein CASSAYRDSYEQYF.

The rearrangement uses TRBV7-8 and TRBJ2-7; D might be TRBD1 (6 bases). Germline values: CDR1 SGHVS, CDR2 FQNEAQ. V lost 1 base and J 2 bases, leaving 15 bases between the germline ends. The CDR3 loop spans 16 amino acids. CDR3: CASSLGGWQGPYEQYF. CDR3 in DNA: TGTGCCAGCAGCTTAGGTGGCTGGCAGGGGCCCTACGAGCAGTACTTC.

The CDR3 coding sequence is TGTGCCAGCAGTTACAAGACTAGCGGGATAGAGACCCAGTACTTC. Translation gives CASSYKTSGIETQYF. The rearrangement joins TRBV6-2 or TRBV6-3 to TRBJ2-5; TRBD2 agrees at 11 bases. This CDR3 is 15 amino acids long. The V segment lost 2 bases and the J segment 4 bases; nucleotides outside the gene matches: 3. Germline values: CDR1 MNHEY, CDR2 SVGEGT.

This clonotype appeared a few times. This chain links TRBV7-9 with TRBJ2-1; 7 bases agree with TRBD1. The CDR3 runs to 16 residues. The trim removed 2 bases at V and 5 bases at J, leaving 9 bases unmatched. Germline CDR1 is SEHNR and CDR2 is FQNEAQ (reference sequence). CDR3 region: CASSLISWTGDNEQFF. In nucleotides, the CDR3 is TGTGCCAGCAGCTTAATCTCCTGGACAGGAGACAATGAGCAGTTCTTC.

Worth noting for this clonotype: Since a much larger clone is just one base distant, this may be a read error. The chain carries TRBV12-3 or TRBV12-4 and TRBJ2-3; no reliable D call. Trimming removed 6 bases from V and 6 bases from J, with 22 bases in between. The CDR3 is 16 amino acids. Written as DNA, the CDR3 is TGTGCCAGCAGCCCGCTCGGGTCTAGTCAGCCCGATACGCAGTATTTT. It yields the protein CASSPLGSSQPDTQYF.

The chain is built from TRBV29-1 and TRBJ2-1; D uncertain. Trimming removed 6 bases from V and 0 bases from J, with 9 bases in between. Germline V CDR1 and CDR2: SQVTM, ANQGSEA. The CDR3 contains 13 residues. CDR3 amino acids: CSVQESSYNEQFF. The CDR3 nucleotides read TGCAGCGTCCAGGAGAGCTCCTACAATGAGCAGTTCTTC.

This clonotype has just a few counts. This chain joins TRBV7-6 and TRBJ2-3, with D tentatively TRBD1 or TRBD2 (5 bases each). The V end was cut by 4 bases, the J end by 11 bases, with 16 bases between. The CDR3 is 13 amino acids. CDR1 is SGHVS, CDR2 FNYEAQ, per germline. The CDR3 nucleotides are TGTGCCAGCAGCTCGTTTTTGGGGGTGGGGCAGTATTTT. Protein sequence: CASSSFLGVGQYF.

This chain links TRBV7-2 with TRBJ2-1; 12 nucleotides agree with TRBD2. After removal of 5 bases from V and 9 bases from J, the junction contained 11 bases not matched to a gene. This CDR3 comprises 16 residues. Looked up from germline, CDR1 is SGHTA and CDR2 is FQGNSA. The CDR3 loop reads CASSVRTSGIFFEQFF. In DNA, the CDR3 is TGTGCCAGCAGCGTACGGACTAGCGGGATTTTTTTTGAGCAGTTCTTC.

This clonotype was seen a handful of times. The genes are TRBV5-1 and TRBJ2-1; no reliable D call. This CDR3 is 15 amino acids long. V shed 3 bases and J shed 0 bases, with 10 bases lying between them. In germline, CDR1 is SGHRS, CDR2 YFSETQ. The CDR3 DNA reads TGCGCCAGCAGCTCCCGGCAAAGCTCCTACAATGAGCAGTTCTTC. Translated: CASSSRQSSYNEQFF.

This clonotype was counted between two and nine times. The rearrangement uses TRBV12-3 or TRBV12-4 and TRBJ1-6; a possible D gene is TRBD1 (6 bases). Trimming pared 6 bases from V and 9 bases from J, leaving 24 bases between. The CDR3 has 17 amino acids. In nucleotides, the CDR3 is TGTGCCAGCAGGCCGTCCGGGGCCGGGGGGCAACGTTCACCCCTCCACTTT. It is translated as CASRPSGAGGQRSPLHF.

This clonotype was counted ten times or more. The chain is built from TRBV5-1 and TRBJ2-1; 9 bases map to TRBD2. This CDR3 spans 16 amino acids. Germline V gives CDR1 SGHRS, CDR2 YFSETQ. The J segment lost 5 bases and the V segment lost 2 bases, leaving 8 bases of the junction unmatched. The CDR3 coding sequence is TGCGCCAGCAGCTTCCGGATAGAGCGGGGGGACAATGAGCAGTTCTTC. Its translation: CASSFRIERGDNEQFF. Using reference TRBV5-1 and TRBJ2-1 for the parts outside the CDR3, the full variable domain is KAGVTQTPRYLIKTRGQQVTLSCSPISGHRSVSWYQQTPGQGLQFLFEYFSETQRNKGNFPGRFSGRQFSNSRSEMNVSTLELGDSALYLCASSFRIERGDNEQFFGPGTRLTVL.

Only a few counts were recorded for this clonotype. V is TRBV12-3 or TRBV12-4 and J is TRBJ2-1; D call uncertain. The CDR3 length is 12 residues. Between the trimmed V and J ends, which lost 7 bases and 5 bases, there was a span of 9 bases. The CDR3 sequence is CASTKIDNEQFF. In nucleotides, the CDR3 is TGTGCCAGCACTAAAATCGACAATGAGCAGTTCTTC.

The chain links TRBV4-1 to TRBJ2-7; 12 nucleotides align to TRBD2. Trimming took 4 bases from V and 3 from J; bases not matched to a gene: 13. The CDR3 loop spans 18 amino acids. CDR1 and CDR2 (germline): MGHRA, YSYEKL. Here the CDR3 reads CASSLSSGGGLGSYEQYF. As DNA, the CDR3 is TGCGCCAGCAGCCTGTCTAGCGGGGGGGGCCTCGGTAGCTACGAGCAGTACTTC.

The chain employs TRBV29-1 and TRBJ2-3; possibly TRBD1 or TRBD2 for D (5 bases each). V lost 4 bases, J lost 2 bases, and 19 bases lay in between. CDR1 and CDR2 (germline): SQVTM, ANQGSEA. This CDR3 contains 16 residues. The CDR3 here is CSVGSQGSGYTDTQYF. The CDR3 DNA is TGCAGCGTTGGAAGTCAGGGCTCGGGATACACAGATACGCAGTATTTT.

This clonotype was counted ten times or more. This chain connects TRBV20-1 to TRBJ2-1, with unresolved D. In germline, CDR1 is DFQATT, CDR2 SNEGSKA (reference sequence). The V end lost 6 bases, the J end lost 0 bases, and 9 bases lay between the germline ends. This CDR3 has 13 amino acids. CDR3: CSASPPSYNEQFF. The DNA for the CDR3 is TGCAGTGCCTCCCCCCCCTCCTACAATGAGCAGTTCTTC.

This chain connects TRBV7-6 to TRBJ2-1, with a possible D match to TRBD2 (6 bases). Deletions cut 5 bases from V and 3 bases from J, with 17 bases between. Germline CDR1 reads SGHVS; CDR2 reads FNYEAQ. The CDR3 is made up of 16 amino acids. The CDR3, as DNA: TGTGCCAGCAGCCTTGACACTAGCAGAATCTACAATGAGCAGTTCTTC. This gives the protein CASSLDTSRIYNEQFF.

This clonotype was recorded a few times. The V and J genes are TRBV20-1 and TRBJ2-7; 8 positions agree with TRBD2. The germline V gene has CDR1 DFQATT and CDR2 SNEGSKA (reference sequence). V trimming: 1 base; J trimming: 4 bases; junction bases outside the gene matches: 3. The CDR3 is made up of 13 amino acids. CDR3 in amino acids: CSARVAGSYEQYF. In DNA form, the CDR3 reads TGCAGTGCTAGAGTAGCGGGGTCTTACGAGCAGTACTTC.

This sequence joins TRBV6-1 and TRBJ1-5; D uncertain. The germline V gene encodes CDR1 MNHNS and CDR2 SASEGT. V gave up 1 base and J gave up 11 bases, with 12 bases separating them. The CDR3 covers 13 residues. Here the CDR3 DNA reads TGTGCCAGCAGTGAAGACTTCCGAGGAGCCCAGCATTTT. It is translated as CASSEDFRGAQHF.

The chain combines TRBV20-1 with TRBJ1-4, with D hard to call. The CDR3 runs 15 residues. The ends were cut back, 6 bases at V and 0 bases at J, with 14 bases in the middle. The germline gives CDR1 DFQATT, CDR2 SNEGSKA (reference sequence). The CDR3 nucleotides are TGCAGTGCCCATCAGGCAGCTTCAACTAATGAAAAACTGTTTTTT. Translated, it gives CSAHQAASTNEKLFF.